The 13 T cell receptor beta chains in this list originate from one sample, sequenced in a study of T cell changes during pregnancy in multiple sclerosis. The protocol was immunoSEQ multiplex PCR, while the TCRdb copy is restricted to in-frame clones and leaves out a portion. Among around 43,000 clones listed, 85% to 95% were seen once. The sequencing here drew on CD8+ T cells from peripheral blood mononuclear cells, taken after pregnancy. The receptors here all came from a female donor with multiple sclerosis, enrolled in a pregnancy study.

V is TRBV4-2 and J is TRBJ2-3; D perhaps matches TRBD1 (6 bases). V dropped 4 bases and J dropped 2 bases, with 16 bases sitting between them. The CDR3 consists of 16 residues. Germline-derived CDR1 and CDR2 are LGHNA and YNFKEQ. The CDR3 sequence: CASSPGQGLTTDTQYF. The DNA of the CDR3 is TGTGCCAGCAGCCCAGGTCAGGGGCTTACCACAGATACGCAGTATTTT.

V and J are TRBV2 and TRBJ2-3, with D possibly being TRBD2 (5 bases). This CDR3 spans 13 amino acids. V lost 5 bases, J lost 2 bases, and 8 bases lay in between. Germline lookup yields CDR1 SNHLY and CDR2 FYNNEI. The chain's CDR3 is CASSWTPTDTQYF. As DNA, the CDR3 is TGTGCCAGCAGTTGGACTCCCACAGATACGCAGTATTTT.

The CDR3 protein is CASSLTGAAETQYF. In DNA, the CDR3 is TGTGCCAGCAGCCTTACAGGGGCGGCGGAGACCCAGTACTTC. The chain is built from TRBV7-3 and TRBJ2-5, with TRBD1 identical over 7 bases. V lost 5 bases, J lost 5 bases, and 8 bases stayed unmatched. Germline CDR1 SGHTA, CDR2 FQGTGA. This CDR3 has 14 residues.

The count of this clone is one. The chain employs TRBV4-1 and TRBJ1-1; D possibly corresponds to TRBD1 (6 bases). The germline V and J ends were trimmed by 4 bases and 1 base, with 10 bases remaining between them. The CDR3 spans 14 residues. Germline V CDR1 and CDR2: MGHRA, YSYEKL. CDR3: CASSLRGGNTEAFF. The CDR3 nucleotides are TGCGCCAGCAGCCTAAGGGGGGGGAACACTGAAGCTTTCTTT.

V is TRBV6-4 and J is TRBJ2-3, with 8 bases identical to TRBD2. The trim removed 4 bases at V and 3 bases at J, leaving 6 bases unmatched. CDR1 and CDR2 from the germline V gene are MRHNA and SNTAGT. The CDR3 consists of 15 residues. The CDR3 sequence: CASSVTGGQTDTQYF. The CDR3 DNA is TGTGCCAGCAGTGTTACGGGGGGGCAGACAGATACGCAGTATTTT.

This CDR3 reads CASSLENRVDYGYTF. CDR3 coding DNA: TGCGCCAGCAGCTTGGAAAACAGGGTAGACTATGGCTACACCTTC. J is TRBJ1-2 and V is TRBV5-1; a weak D match, TRBD1 (6 bases). With 0 bases removed from V and 3 bases from J, the gap between germline ends came to 12 bases. The CDR3 has 15 amino acids. Germline loops: CDR1 SGHRS, CDR2 YFSETQ.

The chain uses TRBV2 and TRBJ2-1; possibly TRBD2 for D (6 bases). Trimming pared 3 bases from V and 4 bases from J, leaving 19 bases between. The CDR3 is 17 amino acids. Germline V CDR1 and CDR2: SNHLY, FYNNEI. CDR3 loop: CASSELRETRGYNEQFF. Here the CDR3 DNA reads TGTGCCAGCAGTGAGCTGAGGGAGACTAGGGGATACAATGAGCAGTTCTTC.

The chain is built from TRBV7-9 and TRBJ1-2; D possibly corresponds to TRBD1 (6 bases). Trimming removed 4 bases from V and 5 bases from J, with 17 bases in between. Germline-derived CDR1 and CDR2 are SEHNR and FQNEAQ (reference sequence). The CDR3 is 15 residues long. The CDR3 DNA reads as TGTGCCAGCAGCTCCTCGGACAGAGGACAATATGGCTACACCTTC. Its protein product is CASSSSDRGQYGYTF.

CDR3 bases: TGTGCCAGCAGCTTTAGCGGACTCAATGAGCAGTTCTTC. Residues: CASSFSGLNEQFF. This rearrangement joins TRBV11-2 to TRBJ2-1; tentatively, D is TRBD2 (6 bases). The CDR3 loop spans 13 amino acids. Trimming removed 3 bases at V and 6 bases at J, with 9 bases between. Germline lookup yields CDR1 SGHAT and CDR2 FQNNGV. Using reference TRBV11-2 and TRBJ2-1 for the parts outside the CDR3, the full variable domain is EAGVAQSPRYKIIEKRQSVAFWCNPISGHATLYWYQQILGQGPKLLIQFQNNGVVDDSQLPKDRFSAERLKGVDSTLKIQPAKLEDSAVYLCASSFSGLNEQFFGPGTRLTVL.

The chain has TRBV2 and TRBJ1-6, with TRBD1 as a possible D gene (5 bases). The CDR3 is 13 residues long. Looked up from germline, CDR1 is SNHLY and CDR2 is FYNNEI. Deletions cut 11 bases from V and 5 bases from J, with 13 bases between. CDR3 in DNA: TGTGCCGGATTTCAGGGTGATAATTCACCCCTCCACTTT. Protein: CAGFQGDNSPLHF.

The CDR3 spells CASSLAWRGRSPLHF. CDR3 DNA: TGTGCCAGCAGCTTGGCGTGGAGGGGACGATCACCCCTCCACTTT. V and J are TRBV5-8 and TRBJ1-6; D might be TRBD1 (5 bases). The V and J ends lost 0 bases and 10 bases respectively, with 14 bases between them. The CDR3 totals 15 residues. Germline V gives CDR1 SGHTS, CDR2 YDEGEE.

This rearrangement joins TRBV27 to TRBJ2-1; a weak D match, TRBD1 (6 bases). The CDR3 runs to 16 residues. Looked up from germline, CDR1 is MNHEY and CDR2 is SMNVEV (reference sequence). Deletions cut 9 bases from V and 0 bases from J, with 18 bases between. Here the CDR3 DNA reads TGTGCCAGTAAGGTAGGGGGTTCGTTCTCCTACAATGAGCAGTTCTTC. Amino acid sequence: CASKVGGSFSYNEQFF.

Details on this clone: An end of the junction does not agree with germline; a read error may underlie this. J is TRBJ2-5 and V is TRBV7-9, with TRBD1 matching 8 bases. This CDR3 is built from 11 residues. The germline V gene encodes CDR1 SEHNR and CDR2 FQNEAQ (reference sequence). The CDR3 DNA sequence: TGTGCCAGCAGCCGTACAGGGGGATTAAACTTC. This sequence encodes CASSRTGGLNF.